These T cell receptor beta chains were read from a single sample in a study of neurological immune-mediated disorders. TCRdb reanalysed the 5' RACE reads using MiXCR and keeps one entry per CDR3 protein. The table lists 55,000 to 80,000 distinct CDR3 sequences, under 5.5% of them singletons, with approximately 3.2% in the top ten. The sample comprised PBMCs. Source of these receptors: a woman between 45 and 65 years old with multiple sclerosis. Each CDR3 is given with its conserved first and last residue. The D gene is left open where the match is weak. Rows give clone size only sometimes, using once, few, many, or a class for an expanded clone.

clone_size: many; j_call: TRBJ1-6; d_call: -; v_call: TRBV12-3/TRBV12-4; cdr3_nt: TGTGCCAGCACCACGAATTCACCCCTCAACTTT; cdr3_aa: CASTTNSPLNF
clone_size: many; j_call: TRBJ2-7; d_call: -; v_call: TRBV3-1; cdr3_nt: TGTGCCAGCAGCCAAGCCAACGGAGCCTACGAGCAGTACTTC; cdr3_aa: CASSQANGAYEQYF
clone_size: -; j_call: TRBJ2-5; d_call: TRBD1; v_call: TRBV30; cdr3_nt: TGTGCCTGGAGTGCATGGACAGGAGAAGAGACCCAGTACTTC; cdr3_aa: CAWSAWTGEETQYF
clone_size: many; j_call: TRBJ1-6; d_call: -; v_call: TRBV5-1; cdr3_nt: TGCGCCAGCAGCTTTGTGCTTGGTAATTCACCCCTCCACTTT; cdr3_aa: CASSFVLGNSPLHF
clone_size: many; j_call: TRBJ1-4; d_call: -; v_call: TRBV18; cdr3_nt: TGTGCCAGCTCGGGACTGGCTAATGAAAAACTGTTTTTT; cdr3_aa: CASSGLANEKLFF
clone_size: many; j_call: TRBJ1-4; d_call: -; v_call: TRBV18; cdr3_nt: TGTGCCAGCTCTTACCTCGGAACTCCGGATGAAAAACTGTTTTTT; cdr3_aa: CASSYLGTPDEKLFF
clone_size: many; j_call: TRBJ2-5; d_call: -; v_call: TRBV5-6; cdr3_nt: TGTGCCAGCAGCTTGTGGGACAAGGCGACCCAGTACTTC; cdr3_aa: CASSLWDKATQYF
clone_size: many; j_call: TRBJ2-1; d_call: -; v_call: TRBV5-5; cdr3_nt: TGTGCCAGCAGTCCGGTGACTAGAGGATCCAATGAGCAGTTCTTC; cdr3_aa: CASSPVTRGSNEQFF
clone_size: many; j_call: TRBJ1-5; d_call: TRBD1; v_call: TRBV4-3; cdr3_nt: TGCGCCAGCAGCCCCCAATGGGACAGGGAAGGTCAGCCCCAGCATTTT; cdr3_aa: CASSPQWDREGQPQHF
clone_size: many; j_call: TRBJ1-2; d_call: -; v_call: TRBV12-3/TRBV12-4; cdr3_nt: TGTGCCAGCAGTCCCGGGACAATAGCTAACTATGGCTACACCTTC; cdr3_aa: CASSPGTIANYGYTF
clone_size: many; j_call: TRBJ1-2; d_call: -; v_call: TRBV5-6; cdr3_nt: TGTGCCAGCAGCTCAAGGGGAGAGAATAACTATGGCTACACCTTC; cdr3_aa: CASSSRGENNYGYTF
clone_size: many; j_call: TRBJ2-1; d_call: TRBD1; v_call: TRBV12-5; cdr3_nt: TGTGCTAGTGCCCGGACAGGGAAAAACAATGAGCAGTTCTTC; cdr3_aa: CASARTGKNNEQFF
clone_size: -; j_call: TRBJ2-1; d_call: -; v_call: TRBV25-1; cdr3_nt: TGTGCCAGCAGTGTCCCCTCCTACAATGAGCAGTTCTTC; cdr3_aa: CASSVPSYNEQFF
clone_size: many; j_call: TRBJ2-2; d_call: TRBD1; v_call: TRBV5-6; cdr3_nt: TGTGCCAGCAGCGTGACAGGGATAAGGGCAACCGGGGAGCTGTTTTTT; cdr3_aa: CASSVTGIRATGELFF
clone_size: many; j_call: TRBJ2-3; d_call: TRBD2; v_call: TRBV15; cdr3_nt: TGTGCCACCAGCATATCAGCGGGGGGCCATCCTAGCACAGATACGCAGTATTTT; cdr3_aa: CATSISAGGHPSTDTQYF
clone_size: many; j_call: TRBJ1-3; d_call: -; v_call: TRBV5-1; cdr3_nt: TGCGCCAGCAGCTTGGAGGGGTTATCTGGAAACACCATATATTTT; cdr3_aa: CASSLEGLSGNTIYF
clone_size: many; j_call: TRBJ1-5; d_call: -; v_call: TRBV6-2/TRBV6-3; cdr3_nt: TGTGCCAGCAGTAGTCCGGGAAATCAGCCCCAGCATTTT; cdr3_aa: CASSSPGNQPQHF
clone_size: many; j_call: TRBJ2-3; d_call: -; v_call: TRBV7-2; cdr3_nt: TGTGCCAGCAGCTTAGGCAGGGACACAGATACGCAGTATTTT; cdr3_aa: CASSLGRDTDTQYF
clone_size: many; j_call: TRBJ1-2; d_call: TRBD1; v_call: TRBV18; cdr3_nt: TGTGCCAGCTCACACGACAGGGCCTATGGCTACACCTTC; cdr3_aa: CASSHDRAYGYTF
clone_size: -; j_call: TRBJ2-5; d_call: TRBD1; v_call: TRBV6-1; cdr3_nt: TGTGCCAGCAGAGACAGGGGGCGCGGAGAGACCCAGTACTTC; cdr3_aa: CASRDRGRGETQYF
clone_size: few; j_call: TRBJ1-1; d_call: TRBD1; v_call: TRBV5-1; cdr3_nt: TGCGCCAGCAGCCCCGGACAGGCAGGCACTGAAGCTTTCTTT; cdr3_aa: CASSPGQAGTEAFF
clone_size: many; j_call: TRBJ1-2; d_call: -; v_call: TRBV5-6; cdr3_nt: TGTGCCAGCACCTCTTCCTGGCCGGGCTATGGCTACACCTTC; cdr3_aa: CASTSSWPGYGYTF
clone_size: many; j_call: TRBJ2-4; d_call: -; v_call: TRBV11-2; cdr3_nt: TGTGCCAGCAGCACCAGCGGACAGCTGGGAAACATTCAGTACTTC; cdr3_aa: CASSTSGQLGNIQYF
clone_size: many; j_call: TRBJ2-1; d_call: TRBD1; v_call: TRBV6-2/TRBV6-3; cdr3_nt: TGTGCCAGCAGTTACACCGGGACAGGGTACAATGAGCAGTTCTTC; cdr3_aa: CASSYTGTGYNEQFF
clone_size: many; j_call: TRBJ1-6; d_call: -; v_call: TRBV20-1; cdr3_nt: TGCAGTGCTAGCCAAGGGCAGGTGGACTGGGGAGCCCTCCACTTT; cdr3_aa: CSASQGQVDWGALHF
clone_size: many; j_call: TRBJ2-2; d_call: -; v_call: TRBV4-1; cdr3_nt: TGCGCCAGCAGCCAACCCAGATGGGGGATGAACACCGGGGAGCTGTTTTTT; cdr3_aa: CASSQPRWGMNTGELFF
clone_size: -; j_call: TRBJ2-3; d_call: TRBD2; v_call: TRBV4-3; cdr3_nt: TGCGCCAGCAGCCAAGGTGCTAGCGGGGGGGAGGAGTATTTT; cdr3_aa: CASSQGASGGEEYF
clone_size: many; j_call: TRBJ1-3; d_call: -; v_call: TRBV4-3; cdr3_nt: TGCGCCAGCAGCCAAGGGGCGACAAACACCATATATTTT; cdr3_aa: CASSQGATNTIYF
clone_size: many; j_call: TRBJ1-5; d_call: -; v_call: TRBV10-3; cdr3_nt: TGTGCCATCAGTGAGAACGAAGGTCAGCCCCAGAATTTT; cdr3_aa: CAISENEGQPQNF
clone_size: many; j_call: TRBJ1-4; d_call: TRBD1; v_call: TRBV28; cdr3_nt: TGTGCCAGCAGTTTAAATGGACAGGGGATAACTAATGAAAAACTGTTTTTT; cdr3_aa: CASSLNGQGITNEKLFF
clone_size: -; j_call: TRBJ2-5; d_call: -; v_call: TRBV20-1; cdr3_nt: TGCAGTGCCCCGGGGGCCACAAGAAACCAGTACTTC; cdr3_aa: CSAPGATRNQYF
clone_size: many; j_call: TRBJ2-7; d_call: -; v_call: TRBV20-1; cdr3_nt: TGCAGTGCTAGCCTCGAAACGGGCTACGAGCAGTACTTC; cdr3_aa: CSASLETGYEQYF
clone_size: many; j_call: TRBJ2-7; d_call: TRBD1; v_call: TRBV6-5; cdr3_nt: TGTGCCAGCAGTTACAGTGGTGCGACAGGGGCCTACGAGCAGTACTTC; cdr3_aa: CASSYSGATGAYEQYF
clone_size: many; j_call: TRBJ2-5; d_call: TRBD2; v_call: TRBV7-2; cdr3_nt: TGTGCCAGCAGCTTAGCGTTGCTAGCGGAAGAGACCCAGTACTTC; cdr3_aa: CASSLALLAEETQYF
clone_size: many; j_call: TRBJ2-3; d_call: -; v_call: TRBV5-1; cdr3_nt: TGCGCCAGCAGGGGGGCAGGCAACACAGATACGCAGTATTTT; cdr3_aa: CASRGAGNTDTQYF